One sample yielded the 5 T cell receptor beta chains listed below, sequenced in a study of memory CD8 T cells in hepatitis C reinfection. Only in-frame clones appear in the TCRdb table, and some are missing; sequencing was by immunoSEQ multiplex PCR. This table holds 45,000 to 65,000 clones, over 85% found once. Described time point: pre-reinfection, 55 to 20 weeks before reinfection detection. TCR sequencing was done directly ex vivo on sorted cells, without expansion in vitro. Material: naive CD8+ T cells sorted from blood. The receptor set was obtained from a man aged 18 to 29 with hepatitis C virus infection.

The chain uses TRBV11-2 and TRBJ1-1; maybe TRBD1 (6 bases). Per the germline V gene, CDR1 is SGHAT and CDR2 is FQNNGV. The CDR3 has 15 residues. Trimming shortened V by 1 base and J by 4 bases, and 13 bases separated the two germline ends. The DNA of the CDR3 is TGTGCCAGCAGCTTAGGGATGGGGGCGCTCACTGAAGCTTTCTTT. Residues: CASSLGMGALTEAFF. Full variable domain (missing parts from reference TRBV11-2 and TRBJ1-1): EAGVAQSPRYKIIEKRQSVAFWCNPISGHATLYWYQQILGQGPKLLIQFQNNGVVDDSQLPKDRFSAERLKGVDSTLKIQPAKLEDSAVYLCASSLGMGALTEAFFGQGTRLTVV.

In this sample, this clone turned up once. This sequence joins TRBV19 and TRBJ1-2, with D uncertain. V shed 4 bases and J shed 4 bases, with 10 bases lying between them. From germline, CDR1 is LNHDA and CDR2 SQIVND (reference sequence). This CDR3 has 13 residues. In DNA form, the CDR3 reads TGTGCCAGTAGTAAGGTGGGAGCCTATGGCTACACCTTC. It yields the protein CASSKVGAYGYTF.

The CDR3 protein is CASSFGQGVREQYF. Written as DNA, the CDR3 is TGTGCCAGCAGTTTCGGACAGGGGGTACGGGAGCAGTACTTC. This rearrangement joins TRBV28 to TRBJ2-7; 10 bases align to TRBD1. The trim removed 3 bases at V and 7 bases at J, leaving 6 bases unmatched. CDR1 and CDR2 (germline): MDHEN, SYDVKM. The CDR3 length is 14 residues. Filled out from reference TRBV28 and TRBJ2-7, the complete variable domain reads DVKVTQSSRYLVKRTGEKVFLECVQDMDHENMFWYRQDPGLGLRLIYFSYDVKMKEKGDIPEGYSVSREKKERFSLILESASTNQTSMYLCASSFGQGVREQYFGPGTRLTVT.

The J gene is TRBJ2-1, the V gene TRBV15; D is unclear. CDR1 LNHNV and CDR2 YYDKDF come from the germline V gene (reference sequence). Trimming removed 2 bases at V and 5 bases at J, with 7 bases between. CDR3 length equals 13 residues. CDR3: CATSRTLDNEQFF. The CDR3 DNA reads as TGTGCCACCAGCAGAACCCTAGACAATGAGCAGTTCTTC.

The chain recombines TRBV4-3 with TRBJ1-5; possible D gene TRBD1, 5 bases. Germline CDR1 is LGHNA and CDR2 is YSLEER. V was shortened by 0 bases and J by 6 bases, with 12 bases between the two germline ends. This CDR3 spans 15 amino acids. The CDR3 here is CASSQDRGFGQPQHF. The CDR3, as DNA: TGCGCCAGCAGCCAAGATCGGGGGTTTGGTCAGCCCCAGCATTTT.